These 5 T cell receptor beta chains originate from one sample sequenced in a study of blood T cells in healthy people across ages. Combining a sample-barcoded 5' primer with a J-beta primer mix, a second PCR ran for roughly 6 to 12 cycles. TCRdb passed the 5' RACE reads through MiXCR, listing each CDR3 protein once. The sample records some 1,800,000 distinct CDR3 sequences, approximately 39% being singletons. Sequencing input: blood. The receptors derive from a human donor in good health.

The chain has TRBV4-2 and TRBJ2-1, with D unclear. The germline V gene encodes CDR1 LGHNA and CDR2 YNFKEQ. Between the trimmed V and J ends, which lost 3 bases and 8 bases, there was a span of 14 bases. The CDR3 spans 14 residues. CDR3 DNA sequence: TGTGCCAGCAGCCAGGGGTCCGCTGGGGATGAGCAGTTCTTC. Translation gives CASSQGSAGDEQFF.

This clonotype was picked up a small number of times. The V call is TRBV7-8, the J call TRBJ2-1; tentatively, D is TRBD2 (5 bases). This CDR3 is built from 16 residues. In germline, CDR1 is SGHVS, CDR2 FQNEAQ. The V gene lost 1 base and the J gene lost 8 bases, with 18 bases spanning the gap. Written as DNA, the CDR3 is TGTGCCAGCAGCTTAGTGGGCACCGGAGGTGGTTATGAGCAGTTCTTC. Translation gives CASSLVGTGGGYEQFF.

Written as DNA, the CDR3 is TGTGCCAGCAGTTCCCCTCTGAGGAGCGAGCAGTACTTC. Translating gives CASSSPLRSEQYF. The rearrangement joins TRBV28 to TRBJ2-7; D remains unclear. CDR1 is MDHEN and CDR2 is SYDVKM in the germline V gene. Trimming stripped 4 bases from V and 6 bases from J, with 13 bases between. The CDR3 sequence is 13 residues long.

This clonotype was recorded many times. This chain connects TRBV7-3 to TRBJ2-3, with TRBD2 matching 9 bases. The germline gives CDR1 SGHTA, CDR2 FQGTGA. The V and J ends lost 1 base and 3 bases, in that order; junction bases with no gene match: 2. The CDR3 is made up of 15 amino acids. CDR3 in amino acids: CASSLSGGATDTQYF. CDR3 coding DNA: TGTGCCAGCAGCTTAAGCGGGGGGGCGACAGATACGCAGTATTTT.

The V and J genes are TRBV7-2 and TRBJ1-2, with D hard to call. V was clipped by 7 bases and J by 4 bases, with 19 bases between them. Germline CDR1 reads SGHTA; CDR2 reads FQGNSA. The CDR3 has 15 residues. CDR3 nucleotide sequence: TGTGCCAGCACCACTAATGAGGGTAGAGGCTATGGCTACACCTTC. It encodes CASTTNEGRGYGYTF.